This is a list of T cell receptor beta chains from one sample in a study of blood T cell repertoires in COVID-19. Here immunoSEQ multiplex PCR was the method, and the copy in TCRdb shows in-frame clones only, minus some. The sample contains 140,000 or so clones, around 85% of which appear only once. Material: peripheral blood. These receptors were taken from an elderly woman with acute or convalescent COVID-19. Each CDR3 is given with its conserved first and last residue. Fields, in order: clone size, J gene, D gene, V gene, CDR3 protein, CDR3 DNA. The D gene is left open where the match is weak. Where a row states a size, it is once, few, many or the class of an expanded clone; other rows omit it.

size: -; J: TRBJ1-4; D: -; V: TRBV7-2; CDR3: CASSPRPLRHNEKLFF; DNA: TGTGCCAGCAGCCCCCGGCCACTCCGACATAATGAAAAACTGTTTTTT
size: -; J: TRBJ1-1; D: -; V: TRBV18; CDR3: CASSPPAGITKNTEAFF; DNA: TGTGCCAGCTCACCACCGGCAGGGATAACTAAGAACACTGAAGCTTTCTTT
size: -; J: TRBJ2-4; D: -; V: TRBV4-1; CDR3: CASSHLGARDKTGENIQYF; DNA: TGCGCCAGCAGCCACTTAGGGGCCCGGGACAAAACCGGAGAAAACATTCAGTACTTC
size: -; J: TRBJ2-2; D: -; V: TRBV4-3; CDR3: CASSQDKAVTGELFF; DNA: TGCGCCAGCAGCCAAGATAAGGCGGTCACCGGGGAGCTGTTTTTT
size: -; J: TRBJ1-3; D: -; V: TRBV2; CDR3: CASSDQISGNTIYF; DNA: TGTGCCAGCAGTGACCAGATAAGTGGAAACACCATATATTTT
size: once; J: TRBJ1-1; D: TRBD1; V: TRBV5-4; CDR3: CASSPQTGANTEAFF; DNA: TGTGCCAGCAGCCCCCAGACAGGGGCGAACACTGAAGCTTTCTTT
size: -; J: TRBJ2-3; D: TRBD2; V: TRBV5-4; CDR3: CASSLGGRGTDTQYF; DNA: TGTGCCAGCAGCTTGGGAGGGAGGGGCACAGATACGCAGTATTTT
size: -; J: TRBJ1-6; D: TRBD1; V: TRBV10-3; CDR3: CAISAQQGPGSPLHF; DNA: TGTGCCATCAGTGCCCAACAGGGGCCCGGCTCACCCCTCCACTTT
size: -; J: TRBJ1-6; D: TRBD1; V: TRBV10-2; CDR3: CASREDRAQSPLHF; DNA: TGCGCCAGCAGGGAGGACAGGGCACAATCACCCCTCCACTTT
size: -; J: TRBJ1-3; D: -; V: TRBV5-6; CDR3: CASSLAGMYTIYF; DNA: TGTGCCAGCAGCTTGGCAGGGATGTACACCATATATTTT
size: -; J: TRBJ1-2; D: -; V: TRBV7-2; CDR3: CASSLSNYGYTF; DNA: TGTGCCAGCAGCTTATCGAACTATGGCTACACCTTC
size: -; J: TRBJ1-3; D: TRBD1; V: TRBV7-2; CDR3: CASSLGGTGRSTIYF; DNA: TGTGCCAGCAGCTTAGGGGGGACAGGCCGGTCCACCATATATTTT
size: -; J: TRBJ1-6; D: TRBD1; V: TRBV9; CDR3: CANSGGGKNNSPLHF; DNA: TGTGCCAACTCAGGGGGCGGAAAAAATAATTCACCCCTCCACTTT
size: once; J: TRBJ2-7; D: TRBD2; V: TRBV5-6; CDR3: CASSRERGSSYEQYF; DNA: TGTGCCAGCAGCCGGGAGCGGGGGAGCTCCTACGAGCAGTACTTC
size: -; J: TRBJ2-7; D: TRBD1; V: TRBV6-5; CDR3: CASSNRATGGYEQYF; DNA: TGTGCCAGCAGTAATCGAGCAACAGGGGGCTACGAGCAGTACTTC
size: -; J: TRBJ1-5; D: -; V: TRBV6-5; CDR3: CASSYVREQPQHF; DNA: TGTGCCAGCAGTTATGTAAGGGAGCAGCCCCAGCATTTT
size: few; J: TRBJ1-1; D: TRBD1; V: TRBV19; CDR3: CASSIDPRTGGAGGTEAFF; DNA: TGTGCCAGTAGTATAGACCCCCGGACAGGGGGCGCCGGGGGCACTGAAGCTTTCTTT
size: -; J: TRBJ2-3; D: TRBD2; V: TRBV6-5; CDR3: CASTAGLAGPDTQYF; DNA: TGTGCCAGCACCGCGGGACTAGCGGGGCCAGATACGCAGTATTTT
size: -; J: TRBJ2-5; D: -; V: TRBV5-1; CDR3: CASSQSLETQYF; DNA: TGCGCCAGCAGCCAAAGCCTAGAGACCCAGTACTTC
size: -; J: TRBJ1-1; D: -; V: TRBV7-4; CDR3: CASSLDGADKVSNTEAFF; DNA: TGTGCCAGCAGCTTAGATGGGGCAGACAAAGTATCGAACACTGAAGCTTTCTTT
size: few; J: TRBJ1-1; D: -; V: TRBV9; CDR3: CASSPGGGRGNTEAFF; DNA: TGTGCCAGCAGCCCCGGCGGGGGGCGTGGGAACACTGAAGCTTTCTTT
size: -; J: TRBJ2-3; D: TRBD1; V: TRBV4-1; CDR3: CASSPTRRDRGFTDTQYF; DNA: TGCGCCAGCAGCCCTACCCGCCGGGACAGGGGCTTCACAGATACGCAGTATTTT
size: -; J: TRBJ1-5; D: -; V: TRBV7-2; CDR3: CASSLRQGNQPQHF; DNA: TGTGCCAGCAGCTTAAGGCAGGGGAATCAGCCCCAGCATTTT
size: -; J: TRBJ1-5; D: -; V: TRBV6-5; CDR3: CASSSQINQPQHF; DNA: TGTGCCAGCAGTTCACAGATAAATCAGCCCCAGCATTTT
size: -; J: TRBJ2-2; D: -; V: TRBV19; CDR3: CASSQPANTGELFF; DNA: TGTGCCAGTAGTCAACCGGCGAACACCGGGGAGCTGTTTTTT
size: once; J: TRBJ2-5; D: -; V: TRBV30; CDR3: CAWSEQTMGQTQYF; DNA: TGTGCCTGGAGTGAACAAACTATGGGTCAGACCCAGTACTTC
size: once; J: TRBJ1-2; D: TRBD1; V: TRBV5-6; CDR3: CASSLYQGVYGYTF; DNA: TGTGCCAGCAGCTTGTATCAGGGGGTCTATGGCTACACCTTC
size: -; J: TRBJ1-1; D: -; V: TRBV6-5; CDR3: CASNLRAPGAEAFF; DNA: TGTGCCAGCAACCTCAGGGCCCCAGGCGCTGAAGCTTTCTTT
size: -; J: TRBJ1-1; D: -; V: TRBV5-5; CDR3: CASSLYPGRNTEAFF; DNA: TGTGCCAGCAGCTTGTACCCGGGTCGGAACACTGAAGCTTTCTTT
size: -; J: TRBJ1-5; D: -; V: TRBV30; CDR3: CAWTGVGLLSNQPQHF; DNA: TGTGCCTGGACGGGAGTCGGGCTACTTAGCAATCAGCCCCAGCATTTT
size: -; J: TRBJ2-1; D: TRBD2; V: TRBV7-6; CDR3: CASTEVGGGQQFF; DNA: TGTGCCAGCACCGAAGTCGGCGGGGGACAGCAGTTCTTC
size: -; J: TRBJ2-1; D: TRBD1; V: TRBV10-2; CDR3: CASSDINRGSYNEQFF; DNA: TGCGCCAGCAGTGATATAAACAGGGGGTCCTACAATGAGCAGTTCTTC
size: -; J: TRBJ1-1; D: TRBD1; V: TRBV6-5; CDR3: CASTKGQVTGEAFF; DNA: TGTGCCAGCACCAAAGGACAGGTGACAGGTGAAGCTTTCTTT
size: few; J: TRBJ1-1; D: -; V: TRBV6-5; CDR3: CASGPWMNTEAFF; DNA: TGTGCCAGCGGGCCCTGGATGAACACTGAAGCTTTCTTT
size: -; J: TRBJ1-2; D: -; V: TRBV5-4; CDR3: CASSLRGGILGGYTF; DNA: TGTGCCAGCAGCTTGAGGGGGGGGATACTTGGTGGCTACACCTTC
size: -; J: TRBJ2-1; D: TRBD2; V: TRBV7-9; CDR3: CASSSLAGAYNEQFF; DNA: TGTGCCAGCAGCAGTCTAGCGGGGGCTTACAATGAGCAGTTCTTC
size: few; J: TRBJ2-2; D: TRBD1; V: TRBV7-6; CDR3: CASNRGQTGELFF; DNA: TGTGCCAGCAACAGGGGGCAAACCGGGGAGCTGTTTTTT
size: -; J: TRBJ1-1; D: TRBD1; V: TRBV11-2; CDR3: CASSYGTGGTEAFF; DNA: TGTGCCAGCAGCTACGGAACAGGGGGAACTGAAGCTTTCTTT
size: -; J: TRBJ2-1; D: -; V: TRBV6-4; CDR3: CASSDSREYNEQFF; DNA: TGTGCCAGCAGTGACTCGAGGGAATACAATGAGCAGTTCTTC
size: few; J: TRBJ1-5; D: -; V: TRBV15; CDR3: CATSSGEVGLNQPQHF; DNA: TGTGCCACCAGCAGTGGGGAGGTGGGGCTTAATCAGCCCCAGCATTTT
size: -; J: TRBJ2-3; D: -; V: TRBV21-1; CDR3: CASKRGPKFYTQYF; DNA: TGTGCCAGCAAAAGGGGGCCCAAATTTTATACGCAGTATTTT
size: -; J: TRBJ2-5; D: TRBD1; V: TRBV29-1; CDR3: CSALGTGGETQYF; DNA: TGCAGCGCGCTAGGGACAGGTGGGGAGACCCAGTACTTC
size: -; J: TRBJ1-1; D: -; V: TRBV19; CDR3: CASSIRGTATEAFF; DNA: TGTGCCAGTAGTATAAGGGGCACCGCCACTGAAGCTTTCTTT
size: -; J: TRBJ1-1; D: TRBD1; V: TRBV5-6; CDR3: CASSYRGPWNTEAFF; DNA: TGTGCCAGCAGCTACAGGGGTCCGTGGAACACTGAAGCTTTCTTT
size: -; J: TRBJ1-5; D: -; V: TRBV27; CDR3: CASSLGGLQPQHF; DNA: TGTGCCAGCAGTTTAGGGGGGTTGCAGCCCCAGCATTTT
size: -; J: TRBJ2-5; D: TRBD2; V: TRBV5-6; CDR3: CASSLLAGGQETQYF; DNA: TGTGCCAGCAGCTTACTAGCGGGGGGGCAAGAGACCCAGTACTTC
size: -; J: TRBJ1-5; D: -; V: TRBV9; CDR3: CASSILPGINQPQHF; DNA: TGTGCCAGCAGCATACTCCCGGGGATCAATCAGCCCCAGCATTTT
size: few; J: TRBJ1-3; D: -; V: TRBV19; CDR3: CASSSQGSGNTIYF; DNA: TGTGCCAGTAGTTCACAGGGTTCTGGAAACACCATATATTTT
size: -; J: TRBJ1-3; D: -; V: TRBV5-6; CDR3: CASSFSGSGNTIYF; DNA: TGTGCCAGCAGCTTTTCCGGCTCTGGAAACACCATATATTTT